The 20 T cell receptor beta chains presented below share a single source sample, sequenced in a study of blood T cell repertoires in COVID-19. The protocol was immunoSEQ multiplex PCR, while the TCRdb copy is restricted to in-frame clones and leaves out a portion. In the table there are 300,000 to 400,000 clones, under 90% of which are singletons. The sample was PBMCs or T cells enriched from blood (not recorded which). These receptors were collected from a man in his fifties or sixties who had recovered from COVID-19.

This chain links TRBV11-3 with TRBJ2-1; no reliable D call. CDR3 length equals 12 residues. CDR1 and CDR2 from the germline V gene are SGHNT and YENEEA. V was cut by 6 bases and J by 10 bases, with 13 bases left in between. CDR3 coding DNA: TGTGCCAGCAGTTCCCCTCCCCTGGAGCAGTTCTTC. This translates into CASSSPPLEQFF.

V is TRBV13 and J is TRBJ2-3; D is undetermined. The ends were cut back, 5 bases at V and 6 bases at J, with 15 bases in the middle. Germline values: CDR1 PRHDT, CDR2 FYEKMQ (reference sequence). The CDR3 runs to 14 residues. CDR3 loop: CASSTPSWLDTQYF. The CDR3 region has the DNA TGTGCCAGCAGCACCCCGTCCTGGCTCGATACGCAGTATTTT.

The chain uses TRBV24-1 and TRBJ2-2; maybe TRBD1 (6 bases). V lost 3 bases, J lost 4 bases, and 11 bases lay in between. Germline assignment: CDR1 KGHDR and CDR2 SFDVKD. The CDR3 sequence is 15 residues long. CDR3 sequence reads: CATSDGTRFTGELFF. CDR3 coding DNA: TGTGCCACCAGTGATGGGACACGGTTCACCGGGGAGCTGTTTTTT.

The V call is TRBV19, the J call TRBJ2-1; 7 bases line up with TRBD1. The CDR3 runs 16 residues. CDR1 and CDR2 (germline): LNHDA, SQIVND (reference sequence). V shed 4 bases and J 7 bases; nucleotides not matched to a gene: 13. CDR3 DNA: TGTGCCAGTAGTAGGAGGAGAGGACAGGTCAGAAATGAGCAGTTCTTC. Translation gives CASSRRRGQVRNEQFF.

The genes are TRBV10-1 and TRBJ1-1; D might be TRBD1 (5 bases). Germline CDR1 reads WNHNN; CDR2 reads SYGVQD (reference sequence). The germline V and J ends were trimmed by 0 bases and 5 bases, with 16 bases remaining between them. The CDR3 length is 16 residues. CDR3 DNA sequence: TGCGCCAGCAGTGAGTCGAGGGTGACCCGGGGGACTGAAGCTTTCTTT. Its protein is CASSESRVTRGTEAFF.

This chain connects TRBV9 to TRBJ1-2; D gene ambiguous. V shed 4 bases and J shed 2 bases, with 12 bases lying between them. Germline values: CDR1 SGDLS, CDR2 YYNGEE. This CDR3 has 14 amino acids. In DNA form, the CDR3 reads TGTGCCAGCAGCCCGAGGACGGGAAACTATGGCTACACCTTC. Translation gives CASSPRTGNYGYTF. The full variable domain, with the rest looked up from reference TRBV9 and TRBJ1-2, is DSGVTQTPKHLITATGQRVTLRCSPRSGDLSVYWYQQSLDQGLQFLIQYYNGEERAKGNILERFSAQQFPDLHSELNLSSLELGDSALYFCASSPRTGNYGYTFGSGTRLTVV.

The V call is TRBV19, the J call TRBJ1-1, with a tentative D call TRBD1 (6 bases). The ends were cut back, 6 bases at V and 1 base at J, with 12 bases in the middle. This CDR3 has 14 amino acids. The germline V gene has CDR1 LNHDA and CDR2 SQIVND (reference sequence). The CDR3 is CASSHGTSNTEAFF. DNA of the CDR3: TGTGCCAGTAGCCACGGGACATCGAACACTGAAGCTTTCTTT.

V is TRBV5-1 and J is TRBJ2-2; TRBD2 is a possible D gene (6 bases). The ends were cut back, 0 bases at V and 2 bases at J, with 11 bases in the middle. The germline V gene has CDR1 SGHRS and CDR2 YFSETQ. This CDR3 has 16 amino acids. For the CDR3, the DNA is TGCGCCAGCAGCTTGGGACGGAGGGTAAACACCGGGGAGCTGTTTTTT. It yields the protein CASSLGRRVNTGELFF.

CDR3 bases: TGTGCCAGCAGAGGGACTAGACTTTCAGAGACCCAGTACTTC. This gives the protein CASRGTRLSETQYF. The J gene is TRBJ2-5, the V gene TRBV7-2; 8 bases are shared with TRBD2. Trimming cost V 6 bases and J 4 bases; bases outside gene matches: 7. Germline loops: CDR1 SGHTA, CDR2 FQGNSA. The CDR3 totals 14 residues.

The chain employs TRBV7-2 and TRBJ1-3; no reliable D call. The V and J ends lost 3 bases and 0 bases respectively, with 9 bases between them. This CDR3 spans 15 amino acids. From germline, CDR1 is SGHTA and CDR2 FQGNSA. The CDR3, as DNA: TGTGCCAGCAGCTTCTCCGCGGACTCTGGAAACACCATATATTTT. This encodes CASSFSADSGNTIYF.

The J gene is TRBJ2-3, the V gene TRBV9; 7 bases are shared with TRBD2. Germline V gene data show CDR1 as SGDLS and CDR2 as YYNGEE. Trimming removed 3 bases from V and 3 bases from J; junction bases left unmatched: 7. This CDR3 has 15 residues. DNA of the CDR3: TGTGCCAGCAGCGCGCGCGGGGGTCGAACAGATACGCAGTATTTT. Protein product: CASSARGGRTDTQYF.

The chain has TRBV6-6 and TRBJ1-6, with a tentative D call TRBD1 (5 bases). Germline CDR1 MNHNY, CDR2 SVGAGI (reference sequence). The V end was cut by 0 bases, the J end by 4 bases, with 10 bases between. This CDR3 region has 16 residues. The CDR3 region is CASSYSRQKYNSPLHF. The CDR3 DNA reads as TGTGCCAGCAGTTACTCGAGACAGAAATATAATTCACCCCTCCACTTT.

J is TRBJ2-5 and V is TRBV30, with a possible D match to TRBD1 (6 bases). The germline V gene has CDR1 GTSNPN and CDR2 SVGIG (reference sequence). The CDR3 totals 16 residues. V gave up 3 bases and J gave up 3 bases, with 20 bases separating them. The CDR3 loop is CAWSGTTGRVKETQYF. In DNA form, the CDR3 reads TGTGCCTGGAGCGGGACAACGGGCAGGGTAAAAGAGACCCAGTACTTC.

The chain joins TRBV7-9 to TRBJ2-7, with 9 positions matching TRBD2. The CDR3 runs to 14 residues. Germline trimming cut 6 bases from V and 6 bases from J; bases unmatched to any gene: 9. Per the germline V gene, CDR1 is SEHNR and CDR2 is FQNEAQ (reference sequence). The CDR3 spells CASRTSGMVGEQYF. CDR3 DNA sequence: TGTGCCAGCAGGACTAGCGGAATGGTGGGCGAGCAGTACTTC.

The chain combines TRBV10-3 with TRBJ2-7, with D tentatively TRBD2 (6 bases). The length of the CDR3 is 17 residues. Trimming pared 6 bases from V and 0 bases from J, leaving 21 bases between. Germline values: CDR1 ENHRY, CDR2 SYGVKD. CDR3 in DNA: TGTGCCATCAGCTGGACGGGGGAGGATCATAGCTCCTACGAGCAGTACTTC. Amino acids: CAISWTGEDHSSYEQYF.

The chain uses TRBV19 and TRBJ1-5; D unclear. This CDR3 comprises 15 residues. Trimming shortened V by 4 bases and J by 0 bases, and 10 bases separated the two germline ends. CDR1 and CDR2 (germline): LNHDA, SQIVND (reference sequence). CDR3 region: CASSTLSYSNQPQHF. The CDR3 DNA reads as TGTGCCAGTAGTACGCTTAGCTATAGCAATCAGCCCCAGCATTTT.

V and J are TRBV10-3 and TRBJ2-1, with 9 bases identical to TRBD1. V was pared by 3 bases and J by 4 bases, with 7 bases of the junction left unmatched. CDR1 is ENHRY, CDR2 SYGVKD, per germline. There are 16 residues in the CDR3. The CDR3 bases are TGTGCCATCAGTGACCTCCGGGACAGGGAATACAATGAGCAGTTCTTC. This gives the protein CAISDLRDREYNEQFF.

The chain couples TRBV24-1 to TRBJ2-1, with 8 bases matching TRBD2. The J segment lost 3 bases and the V segment lost 4 bases, leaving 10 bases of the junction unmatched. The germline V gene encodes CDR1 KGHDR and CDR2 SFDVKD. The CDR3 totals 17 residues. The CDR3 sequence is CATSDASGPLRYNEQFF. DNA of the CDR3: TGTGCCACCAGTGACGCTAGCGGGCCCCTCCGCTACAATGAGCAGTTCTTC.

This clone was recorded only once. V gene TRBV7-3 combines with J gene TRBJ2-7; perhaps TRBD2 as D (5 bases). CDR3 length equals 11 residues. Trimming took 5 bases from V and 7 from J, leaving 9 bases between them. Per the germline V gene, CDR1 is SGHTA and CDR2 is FQGTGA. As DNA, the CDR3 is TGTGCCAGCAGCCGGACGGGGGAGCAGTACTTC. Translated: CASSRTGEQYF.

J is TRBJ2-5 and V is TRBV3-1 (or the pseudogene TRBV3-2); 8 nucleotides match TRBD2. V lost 4 bases to trimming and J lost 7 bases; unmatched junction nucleotides: 14. The CDR3 has 16 amino acids. CDR1 LGHDT and CDR2 YNNKEL come from the germline V gene (reference sequence). As DNA, the CDR3 is TGTGCCAGCAGCCCTGCGCTAGCGGGTCCGCCGGGGACCCAGTACTTC. Translation: CASSPALAGPPGTQYF.